This TCR beta chain was sequenced for a study of radiotherapy plus CTLA-4 blockade in lung cancer. Study outcomes and limitations: TCR clones from tumors expanded in blood after radiotherapy plus ipilimumab.

The table lists this clone with a few counts. Its antigen remains unidentified. Trimming removed 8 bases from V and 2 bases from J; junction bases left unmatched: 12. The CDR3 is made up of 16 amino acids. Per the germline V gene, CDR1 is MGHRA and CDR2 is YSYEKL. Focal radiation plus CTLA-4 blockade with ipilimumab was given to patients with chemo-refractory metastatic non-small-cell lung cancer. The assay was immunoSEQ multiplex PCR, and TCRdb's table has in-frame clones only and misses some. The repertoire holds 40,000 to 45,000 clones, approximately 77% seen once, with approximately 2.4% in the top ten.

This receptor was identified in a human donor with non-small cell lung cancer whose response to radiotherapy plus ipilimumab could not be evaluated. Sequenced material: peripheral blood, taken from a patient treated with radiotherapy plus ipilimumab. This chain connects TRBV4-1 to TRBJ2-5; TRBD1 matches at 9 bases. CDR3 protein: CASGTGQGGSQETQYF. As DNA, the CDR3 is TGCGCCAGCGGGACGGGACAGGGAGGTTCTCAAGAGACCCAGTACTTC.